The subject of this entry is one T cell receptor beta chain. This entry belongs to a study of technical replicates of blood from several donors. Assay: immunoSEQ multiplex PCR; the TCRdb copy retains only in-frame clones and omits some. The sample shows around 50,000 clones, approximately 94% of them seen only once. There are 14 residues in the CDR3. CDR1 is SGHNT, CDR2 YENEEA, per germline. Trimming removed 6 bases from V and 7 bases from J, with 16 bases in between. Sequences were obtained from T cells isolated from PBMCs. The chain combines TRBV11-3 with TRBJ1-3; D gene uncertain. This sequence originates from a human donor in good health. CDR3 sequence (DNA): TGTGCCAGCAGGGAGGGCCGATGGTACAACACCATATATTTT. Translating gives CASREGRWYNTIYF.